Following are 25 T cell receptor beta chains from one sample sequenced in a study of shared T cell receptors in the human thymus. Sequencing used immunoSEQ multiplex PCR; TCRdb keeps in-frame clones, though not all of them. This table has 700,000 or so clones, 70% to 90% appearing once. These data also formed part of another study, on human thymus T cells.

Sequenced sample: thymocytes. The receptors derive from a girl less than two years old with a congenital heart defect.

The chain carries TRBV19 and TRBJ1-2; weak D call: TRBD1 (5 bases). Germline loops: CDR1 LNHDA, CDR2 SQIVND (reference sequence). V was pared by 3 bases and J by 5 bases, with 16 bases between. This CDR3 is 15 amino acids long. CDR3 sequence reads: CASSIARAEGYGYTF. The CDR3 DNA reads TGTGCCAGTAGTATTGCCAGGGCGGAGGGATATGGCTACACCTTC.

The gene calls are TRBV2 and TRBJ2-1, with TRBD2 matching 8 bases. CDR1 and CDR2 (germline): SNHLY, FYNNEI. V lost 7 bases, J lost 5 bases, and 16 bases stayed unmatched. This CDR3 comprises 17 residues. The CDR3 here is CASKQTPGGEEDNEQFF. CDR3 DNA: TGTGCCAGCAAACAAACCCCCGGGGGGGAGGAAGACAATGAGCAGTTCTTC.

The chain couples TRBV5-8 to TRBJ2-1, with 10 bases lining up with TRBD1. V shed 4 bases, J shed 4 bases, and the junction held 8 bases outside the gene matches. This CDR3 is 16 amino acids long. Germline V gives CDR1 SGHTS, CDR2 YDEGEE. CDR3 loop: CASSVLWDRGYNEQFF. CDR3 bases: TGTGCCAGCAGCGTTTTATGGGACAGGGGATACAATGAGCAGTTCTTC.

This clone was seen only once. CDR3 sequence reads: CASSISPGQGNTEAFF. In DNA, the CDR3 is TGTGCCAGTAGTATTTCCCCGGGACAGGGGAACACTGAAGCTTTCTTT. The V gene is TRBV19, the J gene TRBJ1-1; 9 bases align to TRBD1. The CDR3 contains 16 residues. J was trimmed by 1 base and V by 3 bases; bases with no gene match: 6. Germline V lookup: CDR1 LNHDA, CDR2 SQIVND (reference sequence).

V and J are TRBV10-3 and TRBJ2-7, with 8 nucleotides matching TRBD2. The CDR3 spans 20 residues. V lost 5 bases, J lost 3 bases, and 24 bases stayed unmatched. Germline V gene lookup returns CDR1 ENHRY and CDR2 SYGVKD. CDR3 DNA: TGTGCCATCAGTCGGGGGCGGTACTTAGCTGAGCGGGGGCCCAACTACGAGCAGTACTTC. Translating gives CAISRGRYLAERGPNYEQYF.

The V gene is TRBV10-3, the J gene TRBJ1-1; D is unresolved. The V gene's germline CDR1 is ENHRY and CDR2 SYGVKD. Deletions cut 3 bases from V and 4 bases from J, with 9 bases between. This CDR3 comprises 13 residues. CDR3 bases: TGTGCCATCAGTGATACATCGTTCACTGAAGCTTTCTTT. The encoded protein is CAISDTSFTEAFF.

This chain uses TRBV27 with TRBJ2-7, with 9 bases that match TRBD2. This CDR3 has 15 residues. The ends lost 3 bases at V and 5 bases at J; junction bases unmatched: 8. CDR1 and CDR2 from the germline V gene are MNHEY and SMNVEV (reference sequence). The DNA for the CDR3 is TGTGCCAGCAGTTTGCTTACGGGACTAGCCCACGAGCAGTACTTC. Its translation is CASSLLTGLAHEQYF.

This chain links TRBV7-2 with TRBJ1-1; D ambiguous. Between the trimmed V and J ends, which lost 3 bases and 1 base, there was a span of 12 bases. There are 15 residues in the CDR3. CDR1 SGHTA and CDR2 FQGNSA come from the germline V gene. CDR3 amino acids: CASSLHYTRNTEAFF. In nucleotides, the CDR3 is TGTGCCAGCAGCTTGCATTACACACGGAACACTGAAGCTTTCTTT.

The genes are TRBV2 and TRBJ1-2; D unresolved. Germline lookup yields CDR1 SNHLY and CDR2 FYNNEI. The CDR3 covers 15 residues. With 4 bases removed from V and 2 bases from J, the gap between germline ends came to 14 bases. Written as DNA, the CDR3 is TGTGCCAGCAGTGGAAGCTCCCGAGGGAACTATGGCTACACCTTC. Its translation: CASSGSSRGNYGYTF.

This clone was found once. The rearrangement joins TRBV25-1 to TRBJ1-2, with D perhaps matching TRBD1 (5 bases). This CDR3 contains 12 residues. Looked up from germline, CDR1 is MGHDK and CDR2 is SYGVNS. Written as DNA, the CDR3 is TGTGCGACTCGACCCCCCGGGGGAGGCTACACCTTC. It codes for CATRPPGGGYTF.

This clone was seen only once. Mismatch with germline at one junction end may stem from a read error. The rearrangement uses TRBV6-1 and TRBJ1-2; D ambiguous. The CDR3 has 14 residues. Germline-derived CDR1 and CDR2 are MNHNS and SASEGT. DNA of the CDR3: TGTGCCAGCAGTGATAAGGGAGAGGGCTATGTCTACACCTTC. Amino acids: CASSDKGEGYVYTF.

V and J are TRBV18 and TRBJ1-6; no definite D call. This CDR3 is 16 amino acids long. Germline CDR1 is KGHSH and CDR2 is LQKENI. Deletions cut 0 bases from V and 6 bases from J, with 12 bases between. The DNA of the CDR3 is TGTGCCAGCTCACCACCGGGAGGGCATGCTAATTCACCCCTCCACTTT. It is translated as CASSPPGGHANSPLHF.

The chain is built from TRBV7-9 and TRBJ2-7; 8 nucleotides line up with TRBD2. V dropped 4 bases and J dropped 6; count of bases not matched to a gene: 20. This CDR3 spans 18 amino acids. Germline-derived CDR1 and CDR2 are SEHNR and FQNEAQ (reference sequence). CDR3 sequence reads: CASSSLFLAGEPAGEQYF. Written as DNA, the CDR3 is TGTGCCAGCAGCTCCTTATTCCTAGCGGGCGAGCCCGCGGGCGAGCAGTACTTC.

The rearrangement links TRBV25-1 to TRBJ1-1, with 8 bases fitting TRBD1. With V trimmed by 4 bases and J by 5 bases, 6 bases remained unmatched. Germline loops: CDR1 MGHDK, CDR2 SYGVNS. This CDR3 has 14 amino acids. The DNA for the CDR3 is TGTGCCAGCAGTGGGGGGACAGGTTGGACTGAAGCTTTCTTT. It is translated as CASSGGTGWTEAFF.

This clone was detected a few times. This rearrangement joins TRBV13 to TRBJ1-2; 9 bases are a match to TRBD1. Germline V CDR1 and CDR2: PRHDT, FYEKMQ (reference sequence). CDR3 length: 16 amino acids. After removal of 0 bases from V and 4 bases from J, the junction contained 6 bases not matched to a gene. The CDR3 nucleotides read TGTGCCAGCAGCTTAGGGGGACAGGGCGGTAGCTATGGCTACACCTTC. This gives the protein CASSLGGQGGSYGYTF.

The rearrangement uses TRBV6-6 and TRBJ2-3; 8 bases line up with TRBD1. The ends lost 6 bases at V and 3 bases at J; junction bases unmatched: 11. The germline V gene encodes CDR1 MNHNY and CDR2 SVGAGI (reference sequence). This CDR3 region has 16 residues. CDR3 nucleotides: TGTGCCAGCAGAAAAAGTCCGGGACAGGTGACAGATACGCAGTATTTT. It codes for CASRKSPGQVTDTQYF.

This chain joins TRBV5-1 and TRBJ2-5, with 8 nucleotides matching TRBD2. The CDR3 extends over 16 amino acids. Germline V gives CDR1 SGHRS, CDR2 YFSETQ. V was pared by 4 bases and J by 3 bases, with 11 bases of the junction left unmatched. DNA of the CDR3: TGCGCCAGCAGCCATACTAGGCGGGGGGTTAAAGAGACCCAGTACTTC. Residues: CASSHTRRGVKETQYF. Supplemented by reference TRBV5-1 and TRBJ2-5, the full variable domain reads KAGVTQTPRYLIKTRGQQVTLSCSPISGHRSVSWYQQTPGQGLQFLFEYFSETQRNKGNFPGRFSGRQFSNSRSEMNVSTLELGDSALYLCASSHTRRGVKETQYFGPGTRLLVL.

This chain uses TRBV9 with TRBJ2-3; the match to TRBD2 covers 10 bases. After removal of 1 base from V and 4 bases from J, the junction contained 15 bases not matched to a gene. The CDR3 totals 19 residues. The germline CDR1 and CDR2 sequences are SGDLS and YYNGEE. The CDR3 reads CASSVNPSGGAPVADTQYF. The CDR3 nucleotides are TGTGCCAGCAGCGTAAACCCTAGCGGGGGAGCCCCAGTAGCAGATACGCAGTATTTT.

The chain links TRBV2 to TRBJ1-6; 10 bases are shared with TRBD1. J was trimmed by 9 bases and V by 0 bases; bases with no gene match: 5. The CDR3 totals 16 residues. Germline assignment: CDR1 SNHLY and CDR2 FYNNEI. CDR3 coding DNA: TGTGCCAGCAGTGAAGCGCTTGGGACAGGGGCTTCACCCCTCCACTTT. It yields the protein CASSEALGTGASPLHF.

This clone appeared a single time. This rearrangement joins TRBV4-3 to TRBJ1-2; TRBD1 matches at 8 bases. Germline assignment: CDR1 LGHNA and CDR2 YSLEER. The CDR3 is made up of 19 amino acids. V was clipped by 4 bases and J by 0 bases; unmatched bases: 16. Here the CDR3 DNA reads TGCGCCAGCAGCCGATTAGAGGGACAGGCGGCCCCCTCTAACTATGGCTACACCTTC. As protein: CASSRLEGQAAPSNYGYTF.

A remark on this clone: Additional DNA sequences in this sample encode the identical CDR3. CDR3 sequence: CASSARTGGYNSPLHF. The CDR3 coding sequence is TGTGCCAGCAGCGCGAGGACAGGGGGTTATAATTCACCCCTCCACTTT. The chain combines TRBV9 with TRBJ1-6; 10 bases align to TRBD1. The V and J ends lost 3 bases and 4 bases, in that order; junction bases with no gene match: 4. This CDR3 has 16 amino acids. The germline V gene has CDR1 SGDLS and CDR2 YYNGEE.

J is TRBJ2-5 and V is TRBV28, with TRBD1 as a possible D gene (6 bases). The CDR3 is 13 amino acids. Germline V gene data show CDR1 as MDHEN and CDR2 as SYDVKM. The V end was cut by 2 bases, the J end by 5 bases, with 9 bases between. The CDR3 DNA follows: TGTGCCAGCAGTTTAGGCCAGGGGGAGACCCAGTACTTC. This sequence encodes CASSLGQGETQYF.

CDR3 region: CASSHLTGHDEQFF. The CDR3 bases are TGTGCCAGCAGCCACCTCACGGGACATGATGAGCAGTTCTTC. The chain carries TRBV4-2 and TRBJ2-1; tentative D call: TRBD1 (6 bases). The CDR3 has 14 amino acids. Germline CDR1 reads LGHNA; CDR2 reads YNFKEQ. The V gene lost 3 bases and the J gene lost 8 bases, with 14 bases spanning the gap.

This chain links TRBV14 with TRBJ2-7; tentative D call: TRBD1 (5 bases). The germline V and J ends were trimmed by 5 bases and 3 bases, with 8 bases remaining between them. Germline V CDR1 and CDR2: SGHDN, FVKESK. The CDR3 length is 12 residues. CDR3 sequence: CASSYDSYEQYF. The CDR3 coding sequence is TGTGCCAGCAGCTACGACAGCTACGAGCAGTACTTC.

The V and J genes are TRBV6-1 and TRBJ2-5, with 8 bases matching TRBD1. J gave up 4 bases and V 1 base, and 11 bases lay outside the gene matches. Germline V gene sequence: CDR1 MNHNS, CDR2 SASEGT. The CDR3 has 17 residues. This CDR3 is CASSEDTLVRGRETQYF. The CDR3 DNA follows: TGTGCCAGCAGTGAAGACACTTTAGTCAGGGGGCGAGAGACCCAGTACTTC.